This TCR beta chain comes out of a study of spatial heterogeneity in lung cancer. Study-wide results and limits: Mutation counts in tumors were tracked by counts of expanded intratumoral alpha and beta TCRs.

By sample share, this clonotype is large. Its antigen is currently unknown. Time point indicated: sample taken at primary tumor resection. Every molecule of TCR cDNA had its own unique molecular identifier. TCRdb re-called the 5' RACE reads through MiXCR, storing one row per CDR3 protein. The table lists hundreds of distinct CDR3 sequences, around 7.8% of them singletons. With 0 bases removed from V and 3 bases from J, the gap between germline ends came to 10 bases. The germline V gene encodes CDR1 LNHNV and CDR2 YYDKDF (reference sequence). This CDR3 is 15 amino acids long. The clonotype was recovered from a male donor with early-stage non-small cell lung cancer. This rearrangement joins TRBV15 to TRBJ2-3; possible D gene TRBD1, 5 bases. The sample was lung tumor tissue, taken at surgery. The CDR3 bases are TGTGCCACCAGCAGAGAATTTCAGGGTACAGATACGCAGTATTTT. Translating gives CATSREFQGTDTQYF.